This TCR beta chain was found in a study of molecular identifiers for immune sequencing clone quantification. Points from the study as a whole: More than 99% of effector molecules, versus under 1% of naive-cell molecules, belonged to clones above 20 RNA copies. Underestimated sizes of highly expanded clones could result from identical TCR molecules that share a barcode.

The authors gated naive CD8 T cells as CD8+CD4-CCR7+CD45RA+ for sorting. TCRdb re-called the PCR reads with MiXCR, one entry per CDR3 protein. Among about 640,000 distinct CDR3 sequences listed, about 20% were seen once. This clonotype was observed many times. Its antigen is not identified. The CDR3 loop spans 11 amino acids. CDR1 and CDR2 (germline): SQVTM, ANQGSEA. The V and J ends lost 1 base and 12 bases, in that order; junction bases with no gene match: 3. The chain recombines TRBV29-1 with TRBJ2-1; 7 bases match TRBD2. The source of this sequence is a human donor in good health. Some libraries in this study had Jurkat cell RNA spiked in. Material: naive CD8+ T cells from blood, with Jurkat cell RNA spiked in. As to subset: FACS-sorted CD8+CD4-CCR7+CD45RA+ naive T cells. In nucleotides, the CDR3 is TGCAGCGTTGAAGGCGGCGGGGGGCAGTTCTTC. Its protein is CSVEGGGGQFF.